This T cell receptor (beta chain) was captured in a study of blood T cell repertoires in COVID-19. Study details: PBMCs, B-cell-depleted T cells, or T cells provided the cDNA or gDNA that made up the material.

The CDR3 consists of 18 residues. The J segment lost 3 bases and the V segment lost 4 bases, leaving 13 bases of the junction unmatched. Per the germline V gene, CDR1 is LGHDT and CDR2 is YNNKEL (reference sequence). Profiled with immunoSEQ multiplex PCR; TCRdb holds only in-frame clones, not every one. This sample has about 120,000 clones, with approximately 80% found just once. The clonotype comes from a man aged 55 to 70 with acute or convalescent COVID-19. The sequencing input was peripheral blood. The chain recombines TRBV3-1 (or the pseudogene TRBV3-2) with TRBJ2-5; 11 bases are shared with TRBD2. Here the CDR3 reads CASSPRAETSGTKETQYF. The DNA of the CDR3 is TGTGCCAGCAGCCCCAGGGCCGAGACTAGCGGGACGAAAGAGACCCAGTACTTC.